The present entry profiles one T cell receptor (beta chain) with its context. The target antigen is unknown. Input was 2 to 2.5 ug genomic DNA, or all available if less. Measured with immunoSEQ multiplex PCR; TCRdb has only the in-frame clones, and not every one. Of about 90,000 clones in the sample, more than 70% are singletons; the top ten hold roughly 2.9%. The CDR3 consists of 13 residues. V lost 2 bases to trimming and J lost 7 bases, with 12 bases between them. Germline CDR1 SGHRS, CDR2 YFSETQ. These data come from a study of glioma-infiltrating T cells after dendritic cell vaccination. About the study: Samples are from glioblastoma patients in Phase I and II dendritic cell vaccine trials.

Study results and limitations: Few patients contributed both blood and tumor specimens. Longer survival after dendritic cell vaccination followed higher pretreatment TIL content.

The chain is built from TRBV5-1 and TRBJ2-5; weak D call: TRBD1 (6 bases). The material was blood, obtained before dendritic cell vaccination. This sequence was found in a human donor with glioblastoma. CDR3 sequence: CASSLNPRGTQYF. The CDR3 DNA follows: TGCGCCAGCAGCTTAAACCCCAGGGGGACCCAGTACTTC.